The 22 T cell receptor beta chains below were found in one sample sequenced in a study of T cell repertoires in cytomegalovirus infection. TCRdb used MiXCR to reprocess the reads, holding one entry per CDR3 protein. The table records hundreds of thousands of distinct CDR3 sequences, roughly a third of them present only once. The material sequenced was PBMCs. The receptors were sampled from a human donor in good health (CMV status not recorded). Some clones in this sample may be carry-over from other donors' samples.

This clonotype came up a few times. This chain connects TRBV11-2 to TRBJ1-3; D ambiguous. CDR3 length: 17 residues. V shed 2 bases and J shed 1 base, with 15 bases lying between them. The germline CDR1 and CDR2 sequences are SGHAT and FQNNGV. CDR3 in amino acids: CASSLSVNVASGNTIYF. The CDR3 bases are TGTGCCAGCAGCTTAAGCGTAAATGTGGCTTCTGGAAACACCATATATTTT.

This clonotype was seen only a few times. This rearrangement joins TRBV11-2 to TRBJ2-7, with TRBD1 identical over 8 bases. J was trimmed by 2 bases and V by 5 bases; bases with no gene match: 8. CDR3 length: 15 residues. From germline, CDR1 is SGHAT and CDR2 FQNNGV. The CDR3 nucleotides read TGTGCCAGCAGCCCCCGGACAGGGCCTACCTACGAGCAGTACTTC. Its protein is CASSPRTGPTYEQYF.

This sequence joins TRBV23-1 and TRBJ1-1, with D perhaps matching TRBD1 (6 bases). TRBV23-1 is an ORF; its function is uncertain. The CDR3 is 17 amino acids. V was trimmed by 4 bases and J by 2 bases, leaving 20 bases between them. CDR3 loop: CASSPNRVLGINTEAFF. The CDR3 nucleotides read TGCGCCAGCAGTCCTAACAGGGTCCTGGGGATTAACACTGAAGCTTTCTTT.

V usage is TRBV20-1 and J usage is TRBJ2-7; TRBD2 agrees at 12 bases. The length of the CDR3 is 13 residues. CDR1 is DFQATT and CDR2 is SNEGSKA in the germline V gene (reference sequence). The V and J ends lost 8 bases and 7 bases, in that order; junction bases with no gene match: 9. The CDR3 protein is CSPWTSGVGEQYF. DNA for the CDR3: TGCAGTCCCTGGACTAGCGGGGTCGGGGAGCAGTACTTC.

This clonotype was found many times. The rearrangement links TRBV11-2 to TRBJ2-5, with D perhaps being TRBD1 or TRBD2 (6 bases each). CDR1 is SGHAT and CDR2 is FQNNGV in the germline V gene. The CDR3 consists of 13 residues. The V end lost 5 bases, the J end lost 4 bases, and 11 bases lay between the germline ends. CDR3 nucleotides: TGTGCCAGCAGCCTGGGGGGCGTAGAGACCCAGTACTTC. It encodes CASSLGGVETQYF.

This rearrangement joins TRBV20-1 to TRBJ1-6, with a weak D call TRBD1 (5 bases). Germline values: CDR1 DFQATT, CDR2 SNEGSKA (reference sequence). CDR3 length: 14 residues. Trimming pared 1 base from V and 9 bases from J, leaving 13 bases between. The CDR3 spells CSARAGRGVSPLHF. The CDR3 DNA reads TGCAGTGCTAGAGCAGGGAGGGGTGTTTCACCCCTCCACTTT.

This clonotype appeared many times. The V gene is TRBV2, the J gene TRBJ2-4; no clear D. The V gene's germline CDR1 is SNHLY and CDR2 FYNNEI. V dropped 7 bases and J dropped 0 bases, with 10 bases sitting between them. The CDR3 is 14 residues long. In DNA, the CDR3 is TGTGCCAGCATCATGGGTCTAGCCAAAAACATTCAGTACTTC. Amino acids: CASIMGLAKNIQYF.

This CDR3 reads CASSQKPLQAFLSPLHF. DNA of the CDR3: TGCGCCAGCAGCCAGAAACCCCTCCAGGCCTTTTTGTCACCCCTCCACTTT. The rearrangement links TRBV4-3 to TRBJ1-6, with D unresolved. V shed 3 bases and J shed 10 bases, with 22 bases lying between them. CDR1 is LGHNA and CDR2 is YSLEER in the germline V gene. CDR3 length: 17 residues.

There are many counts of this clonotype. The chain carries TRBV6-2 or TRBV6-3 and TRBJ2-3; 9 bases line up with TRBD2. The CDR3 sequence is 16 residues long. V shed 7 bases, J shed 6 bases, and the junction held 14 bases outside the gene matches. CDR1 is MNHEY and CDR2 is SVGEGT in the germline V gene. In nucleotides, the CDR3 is TGTGCCAGCACCCGACTAGCGGTCCTCGGAGCGGATACGCAGTATTTT. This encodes CASTRLAVLGADTQYF.

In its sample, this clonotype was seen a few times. The CDR3 nucleotides are TGTGCCAGCAACTCCCAGGGCACGCAGTATTTT. This sequence encodes CASNSQGTQYF. This sequence joins TRBV6-1 and TRBJ2-3, with a possible D match to TRBD1 (5 bases). V was trimmed by 7 bases and J by 9 bases, leaving 11 bases between them. The CDR3 length is 11 residues. Germline loops: CDR1 MNHNS, CDR2 SASEGT.

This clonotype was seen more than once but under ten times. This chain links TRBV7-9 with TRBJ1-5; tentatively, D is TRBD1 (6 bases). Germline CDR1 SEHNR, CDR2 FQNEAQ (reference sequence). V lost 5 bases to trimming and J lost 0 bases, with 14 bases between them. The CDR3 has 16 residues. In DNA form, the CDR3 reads TGTGCCAGCAGCCCGATAGGGACAAGTAGCAATCAGCCCCAGCATTTT. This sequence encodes CASSPIGTSSNQPQHF.

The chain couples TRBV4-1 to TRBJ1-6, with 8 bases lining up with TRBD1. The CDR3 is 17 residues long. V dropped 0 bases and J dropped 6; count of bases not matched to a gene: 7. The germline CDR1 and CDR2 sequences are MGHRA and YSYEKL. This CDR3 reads CASSQERTGWANSPLHF. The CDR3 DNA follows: TGCGCCAGCAGCCAAGAGAGGACAGGGTGGGCTAATTCACCCCTCCACTTT.

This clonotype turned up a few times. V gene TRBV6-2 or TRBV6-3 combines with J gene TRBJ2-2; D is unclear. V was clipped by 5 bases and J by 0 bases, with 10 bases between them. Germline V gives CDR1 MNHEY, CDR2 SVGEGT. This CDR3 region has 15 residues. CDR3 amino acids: CASSQAISNTGELFF. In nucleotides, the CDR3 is TGTGCCAGCAGTCAGGCTATATCGAACACCGGGGAGCTGTTTTTT.

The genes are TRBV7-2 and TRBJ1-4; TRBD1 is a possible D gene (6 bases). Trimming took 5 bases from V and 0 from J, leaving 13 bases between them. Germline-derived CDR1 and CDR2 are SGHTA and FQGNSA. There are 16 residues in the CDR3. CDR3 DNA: TGTGCCAGCAGCCCCCCAGGGGCCCCAACTAATGAAAAACTGTTTTTT. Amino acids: CASSPPGAPTNEKLFF.

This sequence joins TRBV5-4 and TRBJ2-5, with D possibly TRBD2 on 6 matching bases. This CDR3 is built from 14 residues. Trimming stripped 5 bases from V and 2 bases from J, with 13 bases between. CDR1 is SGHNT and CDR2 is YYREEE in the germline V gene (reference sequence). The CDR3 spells CASSLRREQETQYF. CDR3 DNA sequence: TGTGCCAGCAGTCTCCGGAGGGAACAAGAGACCCAGTACTTC.

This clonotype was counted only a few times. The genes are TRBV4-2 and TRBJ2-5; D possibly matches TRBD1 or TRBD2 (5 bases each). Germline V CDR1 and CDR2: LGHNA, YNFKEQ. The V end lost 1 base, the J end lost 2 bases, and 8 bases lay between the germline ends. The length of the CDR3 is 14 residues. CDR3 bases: TGTGCCAGCAGCCAAGTGGGACCGCAAGAGACCCAGTACTTC. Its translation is CASSQVGPQETQYF.

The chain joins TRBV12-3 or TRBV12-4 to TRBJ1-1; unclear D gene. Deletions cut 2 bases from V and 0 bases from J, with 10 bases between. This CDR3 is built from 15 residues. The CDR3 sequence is CASSLMAGMNTEAFF. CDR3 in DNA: TGTGCCAGCAGTTTAATGGCCGGAATGAACACTGAAGCTTTCTTT.

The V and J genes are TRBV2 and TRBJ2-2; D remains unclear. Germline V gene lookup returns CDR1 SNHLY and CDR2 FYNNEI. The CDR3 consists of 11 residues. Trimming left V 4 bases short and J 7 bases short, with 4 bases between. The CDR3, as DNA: TGTGCCAGCAGTGGTATCGGGGAGCTGTTTTTT. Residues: CASSGIGELFF.

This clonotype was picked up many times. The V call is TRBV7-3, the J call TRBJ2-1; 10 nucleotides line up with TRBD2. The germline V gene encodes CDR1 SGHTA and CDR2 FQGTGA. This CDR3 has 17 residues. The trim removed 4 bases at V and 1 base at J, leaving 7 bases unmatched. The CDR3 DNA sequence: TGTGCCAGCAGCTCCATAGCGGGGGGAAAGTCCTACAATGAGCAGTTCTTC. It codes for CASSSIAGGKSYNEQFF.

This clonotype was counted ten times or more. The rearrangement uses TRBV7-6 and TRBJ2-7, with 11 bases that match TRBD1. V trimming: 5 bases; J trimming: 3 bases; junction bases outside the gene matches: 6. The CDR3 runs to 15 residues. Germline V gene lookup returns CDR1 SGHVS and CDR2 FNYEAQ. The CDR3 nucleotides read TGTGCCAGCAGCACCCGGACAGGGGGCTTCTACGAGCAGTACTTC. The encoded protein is CASSTRTGGFYEQYF.

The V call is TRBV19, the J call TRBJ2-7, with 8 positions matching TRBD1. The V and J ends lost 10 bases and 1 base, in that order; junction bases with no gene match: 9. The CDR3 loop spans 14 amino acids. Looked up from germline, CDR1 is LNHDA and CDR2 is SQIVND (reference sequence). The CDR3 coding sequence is TGTGCCACCGCACCGGGACAGGTATCCTACGAGCAGTACTTC. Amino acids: CATAPGQVSYEQYF.

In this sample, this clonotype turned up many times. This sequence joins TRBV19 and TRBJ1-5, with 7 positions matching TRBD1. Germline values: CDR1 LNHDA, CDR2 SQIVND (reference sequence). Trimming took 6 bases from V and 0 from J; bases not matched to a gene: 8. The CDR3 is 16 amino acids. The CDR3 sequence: CASRARGTASNQPQHF. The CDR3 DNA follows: TGTGCCAGTAGAGCGAGGGGGACAGCTAGCAATCAGCCCCAGCATTTT.